The clone carrying this T cell receptor beta chain turned up a few times. Its antigen remains unknown. This entry comes from a study of cytomegalovirus exposure and HLA in healthy donors. Study overall: The study's early data release held some 85 million unique TCRs from HLA-typed donors.

The study, taken as a whole, reports: The study designated fewer than 200 TCR beta chains cytomegalovirus-associated. Sequencing likely generated an artifact that appeared as a cluster of highly shared sequence variants.

PCR involved 60 Vbeta and 13 Jbeta primers. This table comes from immunoSEQ multiplex PCR, and its TCRdb copy is limited to in-frame clones, with some not included. Altogether around 150,000 clones are present, about 75% being singletons, with the ten largest covering over 13%. The clonotype comes from a man aged 45-65 years in good health and CMV-seropositive. Sequencing input: PBMCs.

CDR3: CASSARTGTENTGELFF. Here the CDR3 DNA reads TGTGCCAGCAGCGCAAGGACCGGGACAGAGAACACCGGGGAGCTGTTTTTT. The V gene is TRBV9, the J gene TRBJ2-2; 7 bases are shared with TRBD1. The CDR3 sequence is 17 residues long. Looked up from germline, CDR1 is SGDLS and CDR2 is YYNGEE. V was clipped by 3 bases and J by 1 base; unmatched bases: 9.